This TCR beta chain was captured in a study of T cells in localized non-small cell lung cancer. Germline-derived CDR1 and CDR2 are DFQATT and SNEGSKA (reference sequence). Trimming stripped 7 bases from V and 4 bases from J, with 4 bases between. The CDR3 has 9 amino acids. Sequencing was performed with immunoSEQ multiplex PCR; in TCRdb, only in-frame clones are kept and a portion is missing. Of more than 15,000 clones listed, 70% to 90% were seen once; the top ten hold about 8%. Whole-study results and caveats: In uninvolved adjacent lung, T cell clonality reached its highest value, exceeding tumor. The study detected a median around 50 of the top 100 tumor clones in adjacent lung.

Of note for this clone: What it binds is not known.

The source of this sequence is a man between 35 and 75 years old with stage I lung adenocarcinoma. The chain uses TRBV20-1 and TRBJ1-2; D is undetermined. The material was peripheral blood, obtained before any cancer treatment. In DNA form, the CDR3 reads TGCAGTGTTCCCTATGGCTACACCTTC. Translating it yields CSVPYGYTF.